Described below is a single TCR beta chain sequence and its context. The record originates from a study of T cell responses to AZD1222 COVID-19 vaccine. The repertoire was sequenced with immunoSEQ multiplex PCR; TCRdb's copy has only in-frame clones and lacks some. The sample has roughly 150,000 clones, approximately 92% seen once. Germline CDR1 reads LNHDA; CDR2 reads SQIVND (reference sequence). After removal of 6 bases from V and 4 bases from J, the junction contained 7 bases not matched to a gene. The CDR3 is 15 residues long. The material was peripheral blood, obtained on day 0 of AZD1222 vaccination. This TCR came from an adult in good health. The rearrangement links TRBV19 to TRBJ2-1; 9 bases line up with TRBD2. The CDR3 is CASRVAGVRYNEQFF. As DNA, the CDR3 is TGTGCCAGTAGAGTAGCGGGAGTCAGGTACAATGAGCAGTTCTTC.